The subject of this entry is one T cell receptor (beta chain). Its antigen specificity is not known. Within one base of it there is no much larger clone, and no base qualities were kept. All of the isolated RNA was reverse transcribed with the High Capacity cDNA Reverse Transcription Kit, so expressed TCRB transcripts were sequenced. Naive, central memory and regulatory T cell samples underwent deep immunoSEQ sequencing, averaging about 3.5 million total reads per sample. Sorted cells were lysed in RLT buffer and RNA was extracted with DNase-treated RNeasy Micro or Mini kits, depending on cell number. Each cell subset was processed on its own to prevent cross-contamination, while patient and healthy donor samples were processed together. The immunoSEQ multiplex PCR was used to amplify TCRB sequences from cDNA, yielding 87-bp fragments that span the CDR3 region. Amplicons were sequenced on the Illumina HiSeq platform. The study's own analysis went as follows. Synthetic template baselines were used to correct PCR bias computationally, reads within Hamming distance 2 were collapsed, and singletons that could not be merged were discarded. Reads were aligned to IMGT to assign V, D and J genes, CDR3 length, and insertions or deletions at six rearrangement sites. Clonotype counts were normalized to sorted cell number within each subset before computing true diversity and Gini coefficients with the tcR R package. The overlap coefficient, calculated on TCRB nucleotide sequences, was used to measure repertoire sharing. Out-of-frame TCRB sequences from naive cells were analyzed as a proxy for the pre-selection repertoire. TCRdb carries this immuneACCESS record with in-frame sequences only. Its versions omit some clonotypes, under half of them owing to an unresolved V gene in the studies checked, with the rest unexplained. The V and J calls and clone size are taken from that table; D and trimming were inferred from the DNA. In all, the sample holds 150,000 to 200,000 clones, and 63% of those were seen once. Around 0.096% of the sample is held by the ten biggest clonotypes.

A single peripheral blood draw of around 100 mL on average was collected from each donor into heparinised tubes. Naive, central memory, regulatory and stem cell-like memory CD4+ T cells were sorted on a BD FACSAria II using a panel including CD45RO, CCR7, CD25, CD127, CD95 and CD27. Every sorted population had a purity above 95%. PBMCs were separated immediately by Lymphoprep density gradient centrifugation and were stained directly, without being cultured. To minimize batch effects, samples were stained and sorted in pairs, one healthy donor with one patient per experiment. The record originates from a study of beta chain features in type 1 diabetes (dated by TCRdb to 2016 to 2019). Regarding the research as a whole: Mean age, gender distribution, total cell number and subset yield did not differ between patients and healthy donors. A total of over 90,000,000 sorted cells were examined across all samples, and a strong correlation was observed between cell number per subset and RNA yield. In the study, TCRB repertoires of sorted circulating CD4+ T cell subsets from recently diagnosed type 1 diabetes patients were compared with those of matched healthy donors. Whereas all 30 or so donors provided naive and central memory subsets, regulatory and stem cell-like memory subsets were isolated from just 8 patients and about 8 healthy donors. Study-level results and caveats: Because cDNA was sequenced instead of genomic DNA, activated cells with high expression could be over-represented, although the groups did not differ in activation or CD3 levels. At VDJ recombination sites, patients with type 1 diabetes made fewer insertions and deleted more nucleotides, a pattern implying thymic rearrangement abnormalities. Naive, central memory and regulatory TCRB repertoires appeared to be more similar among patients than among healthy donors. Type 1 diabetes patients showed a moderate but significant shortening of TCRB CDR3 length in all four CD4+ subsets. Because the HLA sub-analyses included only small numbers of individuals, any influence of HLA type on TCRB rearrangement was left unresolved. PCR may preferentially amplify shorter templates, but because patient and control samples were amplified and corrected together, any resulting skew would affect both groups equally.

CDR1 GTSNPN and CDR2 SVGIG are derived from the germline V gene (reference sequence). The CDR3, from cysteine to phenylalanine, totals 13 residues. CDR3 DNA only is kept here, 39 bases in frame from base 1. Trimming at the junction amounts to 0 bases on V and 5 bases on J, and the germline ends lie 10 bases apart. The sequence came from a man aged 30 to 39 with type 1 diabetes. Recombination joined TRBV30 with TRBJ1-2; a confident D gene designation cannot be given. Sequenced material: naive CD4+ T cells from blood. Sample cell subset or site, as interpreted from the label and publication: true naive CD4+ T cells. In nucleotide form, the sequence is TGTGCCTGGAGTGTACGAGGATTTTATGGCTACACCTTC. This sequence encodes CAWSVRGFYGYTF. The CDR3 plus the reference TRBV30 and TRBJ1-2 genes for the other parts give the full variable domain: SQTIHQWPATLVQPVGSPLSLECTVEGTSNPNLYWYRQAAGRGLQLLFYSVGIGQISSEVPQNLSASRPQDRQFILSSKKLLLSDSGFYLCAWSVRGFYGYTFGSGTRLTVV.